The clone carrying this TCR beta chain was seen a few times. Germline assignment: CDR1 SEHNR and CDR2 FQNEAQ (reference sequence). The ends lost 4 bases at V and 7 bases at J; junction bases unmatched: 3. The CDR3 is 13 residues long. RNA transcripts were the template for amplifying TCR beta CDR3 regions. RT-PCR in the first round (using the HTBI primer set) targeted the TCR CDR3. MiXCR, applied by TCRdb to the multiplex PCR reads, yields one record per CDR3 protein. Seen here are over 550,000 distinct CDR3 sequences, about a sixth observed once, and the top ten hold under 20%. The data are from a study of T cells in Graves' hyperthyroidism and ophthalmopathy. It was uncontrolled infection, other autoimmune disease, pregnancy or lactation that excluded patients.

The sequencing sample was made of blood. J is TRBJ1-4 and V is TRBV7-9; 7 bases agree with TRBD1. This TCR derives from a woman under 30 with Graves' hyperthyroidism. The CDR3: CASSSRDSEKLFF. CDR3 in DNA: TGTGCCAGCAGCTCCCGGGACAGTGAAAAACTGTTTTTT.